This TCR beta chain was captured in a study of graft-versus-host responses after intestinal transplantation. Assay used: immunoSEQ multiplex PCR; TCRdb lists only in-frame clones, some missing. Of tens of thousands of clones listed, approximately 95% are singletons. Notes on this clone: The target antigen is unknown.

After removal of 0 bases from V and 1 base from J, the junction contained 8 bases not matched to a gene. CDR3 length: 18 amino acids. Germline V gene sequence: CDR1 WNHNN, CDR2 SYGVQD (reference sequence). Study-level findings and limits: Patients who carried graft-donor T cell macrochimerism also had high graft-versus-host to host-versus-graft clonal ratios in their allografts.

The specimen comprised unstimulated CD8+ T cells sorted from spleen or lymph node cells, sampled before transplant. This chain joins TRBV10-1 and TRBJ1-1; 10 bases are shared with TRBD1. The TCR originated in a human donor who was the organ donor for an intestinal transplant. DNA for the CDR3: TGCGCCAGCAGTGAGTCGTGGGACAGGGGTGATTGGAACACTGAAGCTTTCTTT. Translated: CASSESWDRGDWNTEAFF.